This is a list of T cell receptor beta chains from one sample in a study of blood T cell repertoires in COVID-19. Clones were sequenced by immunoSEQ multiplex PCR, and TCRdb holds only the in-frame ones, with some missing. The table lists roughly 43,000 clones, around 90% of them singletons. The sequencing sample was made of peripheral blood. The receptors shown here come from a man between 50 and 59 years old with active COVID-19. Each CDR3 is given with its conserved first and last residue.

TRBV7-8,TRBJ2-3,CASSLGLADTDTQYF
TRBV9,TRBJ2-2,CASSVAGARGPGELFF
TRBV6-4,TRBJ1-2,CASSDSVGRNYGYTF
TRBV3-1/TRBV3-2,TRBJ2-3,CASSQGLPRGDGESGGADTQYF
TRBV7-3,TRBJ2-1,CASGLAGAYEQFF
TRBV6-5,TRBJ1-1,CASRAKTGKTEAFF
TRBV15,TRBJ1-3,CATSRDTGAGNTIYF
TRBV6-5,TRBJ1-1,CASSYAQGKYTEAFF
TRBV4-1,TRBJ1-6,CASSPGQGGSPLHF
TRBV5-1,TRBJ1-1,CASSLGSGWTGNSNTEAFF
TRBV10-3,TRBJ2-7,CAVAGTSGEQYF
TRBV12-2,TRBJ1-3,CASRPRERDSSGNTIYF
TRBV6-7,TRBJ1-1,CASSGDSNEANTEAFF
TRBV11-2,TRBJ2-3,CASSLRRTGTGGTDTQYF
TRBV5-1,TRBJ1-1,CASSLAGAVTEAFF
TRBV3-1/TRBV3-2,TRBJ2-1,CASSQKNLRVAEQFF
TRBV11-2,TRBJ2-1,CASSLDPGLAGGRYYNEQFF
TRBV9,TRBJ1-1,CASSPLARDTEAFF
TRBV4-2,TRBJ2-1,CASSQEAAGGPSNEQFF
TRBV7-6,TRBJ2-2,CASSLGTSSTGELFF
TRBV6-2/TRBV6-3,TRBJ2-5,CASSYGTGGPQETQYF
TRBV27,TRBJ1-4,CASIPVRDRGATNEKLFF
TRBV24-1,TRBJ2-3,CATSDLAGGRQSDTQYF